Presented here are 18 T cell receptor beta chains from one specimen sequenced in a study of blood T cell repertoires in COVID-19. The assay was immunoSEQ multiplex PCR, and TCRdb's table has in-frame clones only and misses some. This table holds some 230,000 clones, 82% found once. The material sequenced was peripheral blood. These receptors were obtained from a woman aged 80 or over with COVID-19, enrolled during active disease.

The gene calls are TRBV6-2 or TRBV6-3 and TRBJ2-7; TRBD1 agrees at 8 bases. Germline V gene lookup returns CDR1 MNHEY and CDR2 SVGEGT. The CDR3 extends over 16 amino acids. The V and J ends lost 0 bases and 3 bases, in that order; junction bases with no gene match: 7. The CDR3 bases are TGTGCCAGCAGTTACTCGTGGTCAGGGGGCCGCTACGAGCAGTACTTC. Its translation is CASSYSWSGGRYEQYF.

This clone was seen once. The chain couples TRBV11-1 to TRBJ2-7; a possible D gene is TRBD1 (6 bases). The CDR3 totals 14 residues. Trimming took off 1 base at V and 5 bases at J, with 12 bases between the two ends. The germline V gene encodes CDR1 SGHAT and CDR2 FQDESV (reference sequence). CDR3 nucleotide sequence: TGTGCCAGCAGCTTAGAGACCAGGGGACACGAGCAGTACTTC. Amino acids: CASSLETRGHEQYF.

The chain uses TRBV7-2 and TRBJ2-3, with D possibly TRBD2 on 6 matching bases. The germline CDR1 and CDR2 sequences are SGHTA and FQGNSA. V lost 8 bases and J lost 5, with 14 bases in between. This CDR3 has 13 amino acids. For the CDR3, the DNA is TGTGCCAGCCAACGGGGGACCGGAGATACGCAGTATTTT. The encoded protein is CASQRGTGDTQYF.

The V gene is TRBV5-5, the J gene TRBJ1-2; tentative D call: TRBD1 (6 bases). CDR3 length: 14 residues. The germline CDR1 and CDR2 sequences are SGHKS and YYEKEE (reference sequence). V shed 3 bases and J shed 2 bases, with 11 bases lying between them. The CDR3 is CASSSRDTNYGYTF. In DNA form, the CDR3 reads TGTGCCAGCAGCTCCCGGGACACCAACTATGGCTACACCTTC. The whole variable domain, filled in from reference TRBV5-5 and TRBJ1-2, reads DAGVTQSPTHLIKTRGQQVTLRCSPISGHKSVSWYQQVLGQGPQFIFQYYEKEERGRGNFPDRFSARQFPNYSSELNVNALLLGDSALYLCASSSRDTNYGYTFGSGTRLTVV.

This chain uses TRBV7-2 with TRBJ1-2; 7 positions match TRBD1. V dropped 1 base and J dropped 0; count of bases not matched to a gene: 2. The CDR3 covers 15 residues. In germline, CDR1 is SGHTA, CDR2 FQGNSA. In DNA, the CDR3 is TGTGCCAGCAGCTTAGAGGGGACAGCTAACTATGGCTACACCTTC. Protein product: CASSLEGTANYGYTF.

CDR3 coding DNA: TGTGCCAGCAGTTACATACTCGAGACCCAGTACTTC. This sequence encodes CASSYILETQYF. This rearrangement joins TRBV6-5 to TRBJ2-5; no clear D gene. This CDR3 contains 12 residues. Trimming pared 2 bases from V and 5 bases from J, leaving 6 bases between. Germline V lookup: CDR1 MNHEY, CDR2 SVGAGI.

The rearrangement joins TRBV19 to TRBJ1-4, with TRBD1 matching 8 bases. CDR1 is LNHDA, CDR2 SQIVND, per germline (reference sequence). This CDR3 region has 15 residues. V dropped 4 bases and J dropped 4; count of bases not matched to a gene: 5. This chain's CDR3 is CASSTDRGGNEKLFF. The DNA of the CDR3 is TGTGCCAGTAGTACCGACAGGGGAGGTAATGAAAAACTGTTTTTT.

CDR3 bases: TGTGCCAGCTCATCCGACAGGGGGCGGGCGGACAATGAGCAGTTCTTC. Its protein product is CASSSDRGRADNEQFF. The chain has TRBV18 and TRBJ2-1; 10 positions agree with TRBD1. The CDR3 has 16 amino acids. Germline CDR1 and CDR2: KGHSH and LQKENI. V lost 5 bases and J lost 5; bases outside the gene matches: 9.

The chain links TRBV6-6 to TRBJ1-5; D remains unclear. With 3 bases removed from V and 3 bases from J, the gap between germline ends came to 6 bases. The CDR3 spans 13 residues. The germline CDR1 and CDR2 sequences are MNHNY and SVGAGI (reference sequence). The CDR3: CASSYSLNQPQHF. DNA of the CDR3: TGTGCCAGCAGTTATAGCCTCAATCAGCCCCAGCATTTT.

This chain joins TRBV5-1 and TRBJ2-7; TRBD1 aligns across 10 bases. From germline, CDR1 is SGHRS and CDR2 YFSETQ. The V segment lost 0 bases and the J segment 3 bases; nucleotides outside the gene matches: 6. CDR3 length: 16 amino acids. The CDR3 bases are TGCGCCAGCAGCTTGGCCACGGGACAGGGGAACTACGAGCAGTACTTC. Translated, it gives CASSLATGQGNYEQYF.

V usage is TRBV4-2 and J usage is TRBJ2-1; 10 bases line up with TRBD1. In germline, CDR1 is LGHNA, CDR2 YNFKEQ. V lost 6 bases and J lost 3; bases outside the gene matches: 5. The CDR3 extends over 15 amino acids. CDR3 residues: CASRLRTGGYNEQFF. The CDR3 DNA reads as TGTGCCAGCAGACTACGGACAGGGGGCTACAATGAGCAGTTCTTC.

The CDR3 DNA follows: TGTGCCAGCAGCAGAAGCAATCAGCCCCAGCATTTT. This codes for CASSRSNQPQHF. V is TRBV6-5 and J is TRBJ1-5; D call uncertain. This CDR3 spans 12 amino acids. Looked up from germline, CDR1 is MNHEY and CDR2 is SVGAGI. Trimming left V 6 bases short and J 1 base short, with 4 bases between.

The gene calls are TRBV10-3 and TRBJ2-7, with D perhaps TRBD2 (6 bases). The germline gives CDR1 ENHRY, CDR2 SYGVKD. The V end was cut by 3 bases, the J end by 2 bases, with 17 bases between. The CDR3 contains 16 residues. As DNA, the CDR3 is TGTGCCATCAGTGATCTCATGCTAGCGATGACCTACGAGCAGTACTTC. Its translation: CAISDLMLAMTYEQYF.

As DNA, the CDR3 is TGTGCCAGCAGTTCCTGGAGGGCGCTCAATGAGCAGTTCTTC. Encoded protein: CASSSWRALNEQFF. The gene calls are TRBV7-2 and TRBJ2-1; weak D call: TRBD2 (6 bases). Trimming removed 6 bases from V and 6 bases from J, with 15 bases in between. The CDR3 totals 14 residues. CDR1 SGHTA and CDR2 FQGNSA come from the germline V gene.

The gene calls are TRBV5-1 and TRBJ2-1, with TRBD2 matching 9 bases. The CDR3 consists of 15 residues. Germline-derived CDR1 and CDR2 are SGHRS and YFSETQ. With V trimmed by 0 bases and J by 9 bases, 7 bases remained unmatched. CDR3 residues: CASSLAVAGAGEQFF. The CDR3 DNA sequence: TGCGCCAGCAGCTTGGCAGTAGCGGGAGCTGGTGAGCAGTTCTTC.

The genes are TRBV21-1 and TRBJ2-1; the tabulated D call, TRBD1, remains unverified against the DNA. TRBV21-1 is noted as a pseudogene. There are 15 residues in the CDR3. CDR3 DNA: TGTGCCAGCAGCTCCCGGGACAGTCCCTACAATGAGCAGTTCTTC. The encoded protein is CASSSRDSPYNEQFF.

The V call is TRBV5-1, the J call TRBJ2-7; D may be TRBD2 (6 bases). Germline loops: CDR1 SGHRS, CDR2 YFSETQ. V was clipped by 5 bases and J by 5 bases, with 17 bases between them. This CDR3 has 14 residues. CDR3 sequence: CASSSSRWEDEQYF. CDR3 DNA: TGCGCCAGCAGTTCAAGCAGGTGGGAGGACGAGCAGTACTTC.

The chain is built from TRBV4-3 and TRBJ2-7; TRBD2 aligns across 7 bases. The CDR3 has 15 amino acids. Trimming removed 0 bases from V and 3 bases from J; junction bases left unmatched: 5. Germline CDR1 is LGHNA and CDR2 is YSLEER. DNA for the CDR3: TGCGCCAGCAGCCAAGACACGGGAGGTTTCTACGAGCAGTACTTC. Protein product: CASSQDTGGFYEQYF.